Sequencing of this T cell receptor beta chain was carried out in a study of cytomegalovirus exposure and HLA in healthy donors. Study as a whole: Of roughly 360 genotyped donors, more than 65% grouped in the Caucasian-associated ancestry cluster. The study's findings and limits: There were 150 to 200 TCR beta chains listed as cytomegalovirus-associated. CMV antigen specificity was confirmed in vitro for a few CMV-associated chains.

For this clone: Its target is not known.

This PCR relied on a set of 60 Vbeta primers and 13 Jbeta primers. The protocol was immunoSEQ multiplex PCR, while the TCRdb copy is restricted to in-frame clones and leaves out a portion. The repertoire holds roughly 100,000 clones, more than 9.5% seen once, with about a sixth in the top ten. Despite likely unrecorded immune exposures, the donors were nominally healthy at the time of sampling. The CDR3 contains 15 residues. V lost 4 bases, J lost 1 base, and 3 bases stayed unmatched. Germline CDR1 is MNHEY and CDR2 is SMNVEV (reference sequence). The specimen was PBMCs. The clonotype comes from a middle-aged man in good health and CMV-seropositive. The rearrangement joins TRBV27 to TRBJ2-1, with 8 positions matching TRBD2. In DNA, the CDR3 is TGTGCCAGCAGTTCAAGCGGGAGATCCTACAATGAGCAGTTCTTC. Protein sequence: CASSSSGRSYNEQFF.